What follows are 8 T cell receptor beta chains derived from one specimen sequenced in a study of blood T cell repertoires in COVID-19. This table comes from immunoSEQ multiplex PCR, and its TCRdb copy is limited to in-frame clones, with some not included. The sample records about 170,000 clones, roughly 80% being singletons. Sequencing used peripheral blood. The origin of the receptors is a woman aged 70-85 years with COVID-19, enrolled during active disease.

This clone has only a few counts. The gene calls are TRBV7-2 and TRBJ2-6, with D perhaps matching TRBD2 (8 bases). The CDR3 covers 19 residues. Between the trimmed V and J ends, which lost 6 bases and 0 bases, there was a span of 21 bases. Germline V gene data show CDR1 as SGHTA and CDR2 as FQGNSA. The CDR3: CASREYGGDRHSGANVLTF. The CDR3 DNA reads as TGTGCCAGCAGGGAATACGGGGGGGACAGACACTCTGGGGCCAACGTCCTGACTTTC. Full variable domain (remainder filled in from reference TRBV7-2 and TRBJ2-6): GAGVSQSPSNKVTEKGKDVELRCDPISGHTALYWYRQSLGQGLEFLIYFQGNSAPDKSGLPSDRFSAERTGGSVSTLTIQRTQQEDSAVYLCASREYGGDRHSGANVLTFGAGSRLTVL.

This chain links TRBV9 with TRBJ2-5, with D perhaps TRBD2 (6 bases). V lost 0 bases to trimming and J lost 4 bases, with 16 bases between them. The CDR3 covers 16 residues. Germline CDR1 and CDR2: SGDLS and YYNGEE. The CDR3 DNA follows: TGTGCCAGCAGCGTAGACTTCCACGGGGGAGGAGAGACCCAGTACTTC. This sequence encodes CASSVDFHGGGETQYF.

On this clone itself: Compared with germline, one end of the junction differs, possibly owing to a read error. This chain uses TRBV19 with TRBJ2-3; 7 positions match TRBD1. This CDR3 has 14 residues. Germline CDR1 reads LNHDA; CDR2 reads SQIVND (reference sequence). This chain's CDR3 is CASSAYRGTDTQYF. In nucleotides, the CDR3 is TGTGCCAGTAGTGCGTACAGGGGCACAGACACGCAGTATTTT. Full variable domain (missing parts from reference TRBV19 and TRBJ2-3): DGGITQSPKYLFRKEGQNVTLSCEQNLNHDAMYWYRQDPGQGLRLIYYSQIVNDFQKGDIAEGYSVSREKKESFPLTVTSAQKNPTAFYLCASSAYRGTDTQYFGPGTRLTVL.

This clone was counted only a few times. The V call is TRBV5-6, the J call TRBJ1-4; D unclear. V was shortened by 4 bases and J by 7 bases, with 14 bases between the two germline ends. CDR3 length equals 14 residues. CDR1 is SGHDT and CDR2 is YYEEEE in the germline V gene. The CDR3 coding sequence is TGTGCCAGCAGCCGGCGGTCAATCCGTGAAAAACTGTTTTTT. Amino acids: CASSRRSIREKLFF. Complete variable domain (other parts from reference TRBV5-6 and TRBJ1-4): DAGVTQSPTHLIKTRGQQVTLRCSPKSGHDTVSWYQQALGQGPQFIFQYYEEEERQRGNFPDRFSGHQFPNYSSELNVNALLLGDSALYLCASSRRSIREKLFFGSGTQLSVL.

The V gene is TRBV19, the J gene TRBJ1-1, with a tentative D call TRBD1 (6 bases). The V and J ends lost 7 bases and 3 bases respectively, with 15 bases between them. Looked up from germline, CDR1 is LNHDA and CDR2 is SQIVND (reference sequence). The CDR3 sequence is 14 residues long. Here the CDR3 reads CASTPDRPYTEAFF. The CDR3 bases are TGTGCCAGTACCCCGGACAGACCATACACTGAAGCTTTCTTT.

The chain links TRBV9 to TRBJ2-1, with TRBD2 matching over 8 bases. Germline V gene sequence: CDR1 SGDLS, CDR2 YYNGEE. Trimming took 2 bases from V and 7 from J; bases not matched to a gene: 8. The CDR3 spans 15 residues. As DNA, the CDR3 is TGTGCCAGCAGCGTGAGTAGCGGGGACCCTAATGAGCAGTTCTTC. It codes for CASSVSSGDPNEQFF.

This rearrangement joins TRBV30 to TRBJ1-2, with 9 nucleotides matching TRBD1. Germline CDR1 GTSNPN, CDR2 SVGIG (reference sequence). The CDR3 spans 15 residues. V gave up 2 bases and J gave up 5 bases; unmatched junction bases: 9. In DNA, the CDR3 is TGTGCCTGGAGTATAAGGGGGACAGGGACATATGGCTACACCTTC. This codes for CAWSIRGTGTYGYTF.

The genes are TRBV30 and TRBJ1-6; D remains unclear. The CDR3 is 17 amino acids. V shed 2 bases and J shed 3 bases, with 17 bases lying between them. In germline, CDR1 is GTSNPN, CDR2 SVGIG (reference sequence). For the CDR3, the DNA is TGTGCCTGGAGTAGAACATTAGGAACAGACTATAATTCACCCCTCCACTTT. Encoded protein: CAWSRTLGTDYNSPLHF.